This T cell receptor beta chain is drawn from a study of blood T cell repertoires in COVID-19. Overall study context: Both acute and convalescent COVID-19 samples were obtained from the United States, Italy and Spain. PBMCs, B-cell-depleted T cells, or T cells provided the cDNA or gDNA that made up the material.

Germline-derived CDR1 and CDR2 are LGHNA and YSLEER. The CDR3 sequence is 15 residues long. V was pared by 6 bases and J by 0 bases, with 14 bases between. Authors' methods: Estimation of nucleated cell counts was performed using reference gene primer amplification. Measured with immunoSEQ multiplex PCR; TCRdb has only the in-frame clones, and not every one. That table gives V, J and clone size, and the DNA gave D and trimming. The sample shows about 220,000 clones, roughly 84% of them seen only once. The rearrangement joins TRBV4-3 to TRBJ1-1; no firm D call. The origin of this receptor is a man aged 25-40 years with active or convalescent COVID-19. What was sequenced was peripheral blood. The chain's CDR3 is CASRPGPGLNTEAFF. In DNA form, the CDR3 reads TGCGCCAGCAGACCCGGGCCGGGATTGAACACTGAAGCTTTCTTT.